A single sample gave rise to the 6 T cell receptor beta chains below, sequenced in a study of cytomegalovirus exposure and HLA in healthy donors (dated by TCRdb to 2016 to 2017). The receptor library was made with the immunoSEQ multiplex PCR assay. For the multiplex PCR, a mixture combining 60 forward primers for TCR Vbeta segments and 13 reverse primers for TCR Jbeta segments was used. The table was pulled from immuneACCESS by TCRdb, which kept in-frame rearrangements only. Such tables lose some clones; where checked, under half of the loss comes from unresolved V genes, and the rest has no known cause. In all, the sample holds 170,000 or so clones, and approximately 86% of those were seen once. The ten most abundant clones make up under 2.5% of the sample. Material for sequencing was PBMCs. All receptors derive from a woman between 18 and 30 years old in good health and CMV-seronegative.

The V and J genes are TRBV28 and TRBJ1-2; D gene uncertain. V lost 6 bases and J lost 5, with 10 bases in between. Germline assignment: CDR1 MDHEN and CDR2 SYDVKM. The CDR3 is 12 residues long. CDR3 sequence reads: CASRTQNYGYTF. In DNA form, the CDR3 reads TGTGCCAGCAGGACTCAAAATTATGGCTACACCTTC.

This clone was observed once. V is TRBV6-1 and J is TRBJ2-3; no firm D call. The CDR3 runs to 12 residues. V lost 5 bases to trimming and J lost 3 bases, with 6 bases between them. Germline-derived CDR1 and CDR2 are MNHNS and SASEGT. The CDR3 bases are TGTGCCAGCAGTCCCTATACAGATACGCAGTATTTT. Protein product: CASSPYTDTQYF.

CDR3 nucleotide sequence: TGTGCCAGCAGGGCCAGGGGGCTTCTCAACTTCATTGAAGCTTTCTTT. The encoded protein is CASRARGLLNFIEAFF. The chain uses TRBV28 and TRBJ1-1, with 8 bases aligning to TRBD1. Trimming took 6 bases from V and 7 from J; bases not matched to a gene: 16. Germline V gene sequence: CDR1 MDHEN, CDR2 SYDVKM. This CDR3 has 16 amino acids.

As concerns this clone: Mismatch with germline at one junction end may stem from a read error. V gene TRBV4-2 combines with J gene TRBJ2-7; 10 bases are a match to TRBD1. This CDR3 is built from 16 residues. Germline CDR1 LGHNA, CDR2 YNFKEQ. CDR3 nucleotides: TGTGCCAGCAGCCTCCTTACTGGACAGGGGGATGGGGCCCAGTCCTTC. It encodes CASSLLTGQGDGAQSF.

The chain carries TRBV6-1 and TRBJ1-6, with D possibly matching TRBD1 (5 bases). Trimming cost V 0 bases and J 4 bases, with 10 bases left between them. CDR1 is MNHNS, CDR2 SASEGT, per germline. The length of the CDR3 is 16 residues. The chain's CDR3 is CASSEAGGVYNSPLHF. As DNA, the CDR3 is TGTGCCAGCAGTGAAGCCGGGGGGGTGTATAATTCACCCCTCCACTTT.

The chain uses TRBV30 and TRBJ1-2; D not certain. The germline V gene encodes CDR1 GTSNPN and CDR2 SVGIG (reference sequence). The germline V and J ends were trimmed by 0 bases and 3 bases, with 17 bases remaining between them. The CDR3 loop spans 16 amino acids. CDR3 loop: CAWSVPVKKRDYGYTF. The CDR3 bases are TGTGCCTGGAGTGTCCCCGTTAAAAAACGGGACTATGGCTACACCTTC.